This T cell receptor (beta chain) comes out of a study of T cell responses to AZD1222 COVID-19 vaccine. The study, taken as a whole, reports: All repertoire sampling was performed exclusively after the peak T cell response. Reports indicate that nearly half of spike-specific TCRs are directed at unmutated variant regions. The donors showed a predominance of white British ancestry and of females, with possible underestimation of clonal diversity. Dominant at 160-218 and 743-854, vaccine-associated CD4 TCRs also spanned spike.

Turning to this clone: Its antigen is not identified.

Trimming removed 6 bases from V and 7 bases from J, with 16 bases in between. Per the germline V gene, CDR1 is LGHDT and CDR2 is YNNKEL (reference sequence). The CDR3 has 14 amino acids. Sequenced by immunoSEQ multiplex PCR; TCRdb stores in-frame clones only, minus some. Of over 110,000 clones detected, about 93% appear once; the ten largest clones hold approximately 5%. The sample in question was peripheral blood, obtained on day 0 of AZD1222 vaccination. The genes are TRBV3-1 (or the pseudogene TRBV3-2) and TRBJ2-1; TRBD2 might be the D (5 bases). This TCR came from an adult in good health. In DNA, the CDR3 is TGTGCCAGCAGAGGGAGCGCCGTGGGGAATGAGCAGTTCTTC. It is translated as CASRGSAVGNEQFF.